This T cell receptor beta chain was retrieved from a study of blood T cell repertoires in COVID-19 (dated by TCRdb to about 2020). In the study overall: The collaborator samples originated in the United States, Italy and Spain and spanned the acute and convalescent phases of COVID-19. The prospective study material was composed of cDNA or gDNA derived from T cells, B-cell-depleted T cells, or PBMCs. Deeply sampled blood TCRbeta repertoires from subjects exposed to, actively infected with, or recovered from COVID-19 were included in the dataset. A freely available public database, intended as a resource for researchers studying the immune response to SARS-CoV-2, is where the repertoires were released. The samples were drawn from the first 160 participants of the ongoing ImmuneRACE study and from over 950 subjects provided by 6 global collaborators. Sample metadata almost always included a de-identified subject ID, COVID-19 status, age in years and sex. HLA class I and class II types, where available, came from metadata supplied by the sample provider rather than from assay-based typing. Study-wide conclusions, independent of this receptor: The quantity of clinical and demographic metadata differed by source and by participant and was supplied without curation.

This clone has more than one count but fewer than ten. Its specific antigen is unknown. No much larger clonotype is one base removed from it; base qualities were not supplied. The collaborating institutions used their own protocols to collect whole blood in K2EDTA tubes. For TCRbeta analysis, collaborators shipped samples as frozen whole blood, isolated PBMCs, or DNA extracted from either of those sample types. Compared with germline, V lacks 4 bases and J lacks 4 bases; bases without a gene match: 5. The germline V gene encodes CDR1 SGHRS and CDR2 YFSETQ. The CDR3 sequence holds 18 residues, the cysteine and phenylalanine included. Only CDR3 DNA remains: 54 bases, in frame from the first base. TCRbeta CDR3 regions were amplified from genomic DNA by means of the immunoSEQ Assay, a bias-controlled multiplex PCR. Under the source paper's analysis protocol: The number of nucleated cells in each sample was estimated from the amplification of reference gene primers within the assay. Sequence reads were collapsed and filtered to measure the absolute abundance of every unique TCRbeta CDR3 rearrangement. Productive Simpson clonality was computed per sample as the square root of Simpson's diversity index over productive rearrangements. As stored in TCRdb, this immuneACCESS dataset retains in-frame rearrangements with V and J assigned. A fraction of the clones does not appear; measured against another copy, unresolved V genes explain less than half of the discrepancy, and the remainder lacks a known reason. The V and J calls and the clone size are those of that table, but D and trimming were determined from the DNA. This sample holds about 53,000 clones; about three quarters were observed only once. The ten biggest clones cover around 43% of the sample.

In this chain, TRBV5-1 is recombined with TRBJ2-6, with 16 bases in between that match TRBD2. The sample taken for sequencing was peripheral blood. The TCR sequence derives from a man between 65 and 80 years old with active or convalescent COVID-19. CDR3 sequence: CASSLGLAGGAGANVLTF. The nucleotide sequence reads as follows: TGCGCCAGCAGCCTGGGACTAGCGGGAGGGGCGGGGGCCAACGTCCTGACTTTC.